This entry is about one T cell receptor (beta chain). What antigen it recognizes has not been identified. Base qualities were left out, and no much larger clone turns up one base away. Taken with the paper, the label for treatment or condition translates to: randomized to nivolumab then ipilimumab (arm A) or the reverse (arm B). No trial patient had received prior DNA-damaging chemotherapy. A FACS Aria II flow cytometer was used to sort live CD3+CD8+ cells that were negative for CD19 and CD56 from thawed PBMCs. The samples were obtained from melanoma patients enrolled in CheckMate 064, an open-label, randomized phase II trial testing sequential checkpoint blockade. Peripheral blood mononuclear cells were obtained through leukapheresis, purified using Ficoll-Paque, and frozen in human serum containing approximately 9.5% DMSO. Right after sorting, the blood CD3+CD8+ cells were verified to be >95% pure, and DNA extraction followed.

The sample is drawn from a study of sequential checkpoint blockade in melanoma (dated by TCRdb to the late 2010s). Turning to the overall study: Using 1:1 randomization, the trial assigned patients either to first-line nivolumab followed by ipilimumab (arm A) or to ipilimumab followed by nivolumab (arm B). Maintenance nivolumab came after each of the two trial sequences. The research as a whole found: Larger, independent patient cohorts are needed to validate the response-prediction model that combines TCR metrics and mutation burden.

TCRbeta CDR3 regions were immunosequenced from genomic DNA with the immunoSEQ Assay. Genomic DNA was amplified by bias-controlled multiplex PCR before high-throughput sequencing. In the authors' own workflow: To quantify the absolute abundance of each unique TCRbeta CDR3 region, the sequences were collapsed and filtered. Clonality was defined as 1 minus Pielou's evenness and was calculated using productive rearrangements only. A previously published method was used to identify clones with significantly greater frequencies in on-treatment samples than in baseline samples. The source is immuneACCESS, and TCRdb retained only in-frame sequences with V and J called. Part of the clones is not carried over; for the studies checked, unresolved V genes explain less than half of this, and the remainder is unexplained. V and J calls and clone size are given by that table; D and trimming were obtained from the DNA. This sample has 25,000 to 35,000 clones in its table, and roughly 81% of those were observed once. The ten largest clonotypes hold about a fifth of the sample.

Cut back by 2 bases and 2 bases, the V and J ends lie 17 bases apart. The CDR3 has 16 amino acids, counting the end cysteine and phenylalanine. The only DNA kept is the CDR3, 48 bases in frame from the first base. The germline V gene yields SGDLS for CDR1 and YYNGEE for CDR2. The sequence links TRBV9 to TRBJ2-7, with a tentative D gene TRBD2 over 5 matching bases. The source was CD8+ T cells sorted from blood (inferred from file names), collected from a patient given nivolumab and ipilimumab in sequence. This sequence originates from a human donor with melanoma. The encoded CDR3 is CASSVGSAGSAYEQYF. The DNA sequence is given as TGTGCCAGCAGCGTGGGCTCGGCGGGCAGCGCCTACGAGCAGTACTTC. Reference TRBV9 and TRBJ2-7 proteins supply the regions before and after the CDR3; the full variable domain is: DSGVTQTPKHLITATGQRVTLRCSPRSGDLSVYWYQQSLDQGLQFLIQYYNGEERAKGNILERFSAQQFPDLHSELNLSSLELGDSALYFCASSVGSAGSAYEQYFGPGTRLTVT.